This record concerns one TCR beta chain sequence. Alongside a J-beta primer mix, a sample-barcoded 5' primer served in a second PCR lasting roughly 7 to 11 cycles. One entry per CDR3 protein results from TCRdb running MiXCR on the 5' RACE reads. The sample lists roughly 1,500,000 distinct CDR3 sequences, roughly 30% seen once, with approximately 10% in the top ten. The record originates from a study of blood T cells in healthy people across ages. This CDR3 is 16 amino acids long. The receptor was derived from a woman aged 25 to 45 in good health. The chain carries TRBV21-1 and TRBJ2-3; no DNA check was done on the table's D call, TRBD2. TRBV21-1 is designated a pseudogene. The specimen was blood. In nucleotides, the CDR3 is TGTGTCAGCAGCACTATGACTAGCGGCCCACAACATACGCAGTATTTT. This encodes CVSSTMTSGPQHTQYF.